Below, one T cell receptor (beta chain) is given with its context. What it binds is not known. All patients were mismatch repair deficient, assessed by either PCR or immunohistochemistry. TCRs were sequenced from a few patients responding to pembrolizumab. This record belongs to a study of PD-1 blockade in mismatch repair-deficient tumors. Study overall: All were previously treated, progressing patients with some twelve mismatch repair-deficient cancer types. Study-level findings and limits: Tumor-resident clones, often undetectable pretreatment in blood, expanded then contracted after pembrolizumab.

Profiled with immunoSEQ multiplex PCR; TCRdb holds only in-frame clones, not every one. The sample yields some 49,000 clones, 65% to 80% seen once. Material: PBMCs, obtained before pembrolizumab treatment. The sequence came from an adult with mismatch repair-deficient cancer.

Written as DNA, the CDR3 is TGTGCCAGTAGTCAGTTAATGCGGGAGGGCCGCGAGCAGTTCTTC. This gives the protein CASSQLMREGREQFF. This chain uses TRBV19 with TRBJ2-1; 9 bases fit TRBD2. The CDR3 spans 15 residues. The ends lost 5 bases at V and 10 bases at J; junction bases unmatched: 12. From germline, CDR1 is LNHDA and CDR2 SQIVND (reference sequence).